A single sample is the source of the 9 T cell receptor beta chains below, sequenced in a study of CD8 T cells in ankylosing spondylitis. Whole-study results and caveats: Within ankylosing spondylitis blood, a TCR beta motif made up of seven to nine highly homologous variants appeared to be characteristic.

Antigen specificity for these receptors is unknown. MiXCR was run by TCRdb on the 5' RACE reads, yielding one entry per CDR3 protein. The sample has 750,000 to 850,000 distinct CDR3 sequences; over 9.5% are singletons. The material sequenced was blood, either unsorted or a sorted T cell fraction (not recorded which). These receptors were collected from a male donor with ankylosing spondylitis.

The CDR3 region is CASSRTSGPILHTQYF. CDR3 bases: TGTGCCAGCAGTCGGACTAGCGGCCCTATTCTGCATACGCAGTATTTT. The chain has TRBV27 and TRBJ2-3; 10 nucleotides match TRBD2. This CDR3 comprises 16 residues. Germline values: CDR1 MNHEY, CDR2 SMNVEV (reference sequence). Trimming removed 5 bases from V and 7 bases from J; junction bases left unmatched: 12.

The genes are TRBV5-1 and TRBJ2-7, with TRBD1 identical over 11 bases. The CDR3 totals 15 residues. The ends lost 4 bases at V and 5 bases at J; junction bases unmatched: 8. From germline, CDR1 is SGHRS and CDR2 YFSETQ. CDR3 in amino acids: CASSEPGQGDNEQYF. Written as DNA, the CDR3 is TGCGCCAGCAGCGAACCGGGACAGGGGGACAACGAGCAGTACTTC.

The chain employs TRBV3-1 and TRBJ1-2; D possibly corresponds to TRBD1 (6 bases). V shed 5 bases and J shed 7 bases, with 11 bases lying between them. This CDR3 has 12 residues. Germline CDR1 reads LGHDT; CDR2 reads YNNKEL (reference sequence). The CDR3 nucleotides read TGTGCCAGCAGCATTGACAGGCGTGGCTACACCTTC. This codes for CASSIDRRGYTF. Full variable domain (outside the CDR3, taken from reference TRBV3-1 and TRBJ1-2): DTAVSQTPKYLVTQMGNDKSIKCEQNLGHDTMYWYKQDSKKFLKIMFSYNNKELIINETVPNRFSPKSPDKAHLNLHINSLELGDSAVYFCASSIDRRGYTFGSGTRLTVV.

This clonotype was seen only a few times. As DNA, the CDR3 is TGTGCCAGCAGCTCGCCGGTCAATACCTACGAGCAGTACTTC. Protein sequence: CASSSPVNTYEQYF. The rearrangement links TRBV12-3 or TRBV12-4 to TRBJ2-7; D is uncertain. This CDR3 region has 14 residues. Trimming stripped 6 bases from V and 2 bases from J, with 14 bases between.

This chain's CDR3 is CSVEGEAANYGYTF. The CDR3 nucleotides are TGCAGCGTTGAAGGCGAGGCAGCTAACTATGGCTACACCTTC. The chain carries TRBV29-1 and TRBJ1-2; D remains unclear. V dropped 1 base and J dropped 0 bases, with 9 bases sitting between them. Germline V gene lookup returns CDR1 SQVTM and CDR2 ANQGSEA. The CDR3 has 14 amino acids.

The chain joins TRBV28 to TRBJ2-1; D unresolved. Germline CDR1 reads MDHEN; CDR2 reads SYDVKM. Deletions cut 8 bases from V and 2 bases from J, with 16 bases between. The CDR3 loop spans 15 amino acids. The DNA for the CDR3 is TGTGCCAGCGGAGTATCGCGGCGTCCCTACAATGAGCAGTTCTTC. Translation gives CASGVSRRPYNEQFF.

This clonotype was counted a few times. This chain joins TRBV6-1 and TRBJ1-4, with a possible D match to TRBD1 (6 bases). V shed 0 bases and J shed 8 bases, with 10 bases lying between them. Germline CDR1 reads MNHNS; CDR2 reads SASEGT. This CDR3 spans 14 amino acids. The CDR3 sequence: CASSEAWGREKLFF. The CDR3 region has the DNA TGTGCCAGCAGTGAAGCATGGGGGCGGGAAAAACTGTTTTTT.

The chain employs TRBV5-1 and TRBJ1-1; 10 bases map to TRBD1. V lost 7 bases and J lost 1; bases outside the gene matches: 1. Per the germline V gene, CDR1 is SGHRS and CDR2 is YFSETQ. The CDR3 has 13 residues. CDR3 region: CASDRGPNTEAFF. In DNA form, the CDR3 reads TGCGCCAGCGACAGGGGGCCGAACACTGAAGCTTTCTTT. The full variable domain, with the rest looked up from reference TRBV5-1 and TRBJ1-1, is KAGVTQTPRYLIKTRGQQVTLSCSPISGHRSVSWYQQTPGQGLQFLFEYFSETQRNKGNFPGRFSGRQFSNSRSEMNVSTLELGDSALYLCASDRGPNTEAFFGQGTRLTVV.

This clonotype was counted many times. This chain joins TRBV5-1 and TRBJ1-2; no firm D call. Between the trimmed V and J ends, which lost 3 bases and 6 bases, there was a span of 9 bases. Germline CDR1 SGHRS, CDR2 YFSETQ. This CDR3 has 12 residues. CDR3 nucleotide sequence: TGCGCCAGCAGCTCGGAGAGGCATGGCTACACCTTC. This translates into CASSSERHGYTF.